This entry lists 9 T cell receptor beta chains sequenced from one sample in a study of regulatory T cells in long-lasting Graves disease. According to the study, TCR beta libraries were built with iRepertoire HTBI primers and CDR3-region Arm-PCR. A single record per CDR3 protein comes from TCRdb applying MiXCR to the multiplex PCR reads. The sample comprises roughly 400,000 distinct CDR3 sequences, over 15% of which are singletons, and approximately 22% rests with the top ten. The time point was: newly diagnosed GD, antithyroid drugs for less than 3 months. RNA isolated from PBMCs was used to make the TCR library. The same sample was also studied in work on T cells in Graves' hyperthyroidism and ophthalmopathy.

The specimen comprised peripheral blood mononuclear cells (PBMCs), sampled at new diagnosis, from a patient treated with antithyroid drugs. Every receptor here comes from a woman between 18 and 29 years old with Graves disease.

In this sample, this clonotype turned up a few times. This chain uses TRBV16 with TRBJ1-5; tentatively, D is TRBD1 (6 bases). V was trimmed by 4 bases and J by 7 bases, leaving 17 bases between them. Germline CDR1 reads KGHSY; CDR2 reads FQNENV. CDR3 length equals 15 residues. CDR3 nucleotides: TGTGCCAGCAGCCCGACGAGGGGAACAGGGCAGCCCCAGCATTTT. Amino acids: CASSPTRGTGQPQHF. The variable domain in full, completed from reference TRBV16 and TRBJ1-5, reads GEEVAQTPKHLVRGEGQKAKLYCAPIKGHSYVFWYQQVLKNEFKFLISFQNENVFDETGMPKERFSAKCLPNSPCSLEIQATKLEDSAVYFCASSPTRGTGQPQHFGDGTRLSIL.

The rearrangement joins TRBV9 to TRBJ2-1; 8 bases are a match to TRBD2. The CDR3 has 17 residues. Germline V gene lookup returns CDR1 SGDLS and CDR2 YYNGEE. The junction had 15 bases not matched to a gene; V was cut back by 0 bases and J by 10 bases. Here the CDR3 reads CASSVEVTSALRKEQFF. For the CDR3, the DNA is TGTGCCAGCAGCGTAGAAGTGACTAGCGCCCTACGGAAGGAGCAGTTCTTC.

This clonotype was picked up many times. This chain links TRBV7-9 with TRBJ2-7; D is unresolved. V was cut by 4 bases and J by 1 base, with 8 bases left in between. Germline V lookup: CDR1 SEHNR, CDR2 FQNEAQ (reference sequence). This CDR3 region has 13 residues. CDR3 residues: CASSSRNSYEQYF. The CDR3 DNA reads TGTGCCAGCAGCTCGAGAAATTCCTACGAGCAGTACTTC.

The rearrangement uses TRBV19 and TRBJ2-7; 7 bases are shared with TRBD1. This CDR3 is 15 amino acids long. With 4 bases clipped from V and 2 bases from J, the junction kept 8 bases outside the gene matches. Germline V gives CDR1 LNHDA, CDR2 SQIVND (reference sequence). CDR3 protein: CASSRDSAPPYEQYF. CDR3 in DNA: TGTGCCAGTAGTAGGGACAGCGCCCCTCCCTACGAGCAGTACTTC.

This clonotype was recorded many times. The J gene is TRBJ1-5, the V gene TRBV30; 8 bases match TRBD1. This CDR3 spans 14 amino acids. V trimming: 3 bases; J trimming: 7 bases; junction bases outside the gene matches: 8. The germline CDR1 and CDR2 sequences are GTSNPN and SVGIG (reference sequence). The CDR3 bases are TGTGCCTGGAGCACCGGACAGGGCAGCCAGCCCCAGCATTTT. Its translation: CAWSTGQGSQPQHF.

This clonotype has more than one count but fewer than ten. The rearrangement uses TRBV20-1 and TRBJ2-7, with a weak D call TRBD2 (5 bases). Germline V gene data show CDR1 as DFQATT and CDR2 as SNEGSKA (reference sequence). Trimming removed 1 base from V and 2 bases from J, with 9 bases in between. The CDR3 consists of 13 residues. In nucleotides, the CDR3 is TGCAGTGCTAGAGTACCGGGGACCTACGAGCAGTACTTC. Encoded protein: CSARVPGTYEQYF.

In DNA, the CDR3 is TGCGCCAGCAGCACGCCGGGACTAGGGGACAATGAGCAGTTCTTC. It translates to CASSTPGLGDNEQFF. The rearrangement joins TRBV4-1 to TRBJ2-1; TRBD2 aligns across 8 bases. The CDR3 spans 15 residues. The trim removed 5 bases at V and 5 bases at J, leaving 8 bases unmatched. CDR1 is MGHRA and CDR2 is YSYEKL in the germline V gene.

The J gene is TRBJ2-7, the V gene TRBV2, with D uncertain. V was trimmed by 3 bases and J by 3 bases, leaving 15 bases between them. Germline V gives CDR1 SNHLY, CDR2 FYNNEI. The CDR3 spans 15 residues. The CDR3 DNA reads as TGTGCCAGCAGTGAGGTAGCCAAAAGGTACTACGAGCAGTACTTC. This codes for CASSEVAKRYYEQYF.

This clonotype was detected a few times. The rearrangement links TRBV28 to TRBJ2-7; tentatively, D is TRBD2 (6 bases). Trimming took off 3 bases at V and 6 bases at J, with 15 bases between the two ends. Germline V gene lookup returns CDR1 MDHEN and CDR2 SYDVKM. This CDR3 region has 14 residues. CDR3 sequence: CASSLAEEGCEQYF. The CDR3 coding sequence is TGTGCCAGCAGTTTGGCTGAGGAGGGTTGCGAGCAGTACTTC.